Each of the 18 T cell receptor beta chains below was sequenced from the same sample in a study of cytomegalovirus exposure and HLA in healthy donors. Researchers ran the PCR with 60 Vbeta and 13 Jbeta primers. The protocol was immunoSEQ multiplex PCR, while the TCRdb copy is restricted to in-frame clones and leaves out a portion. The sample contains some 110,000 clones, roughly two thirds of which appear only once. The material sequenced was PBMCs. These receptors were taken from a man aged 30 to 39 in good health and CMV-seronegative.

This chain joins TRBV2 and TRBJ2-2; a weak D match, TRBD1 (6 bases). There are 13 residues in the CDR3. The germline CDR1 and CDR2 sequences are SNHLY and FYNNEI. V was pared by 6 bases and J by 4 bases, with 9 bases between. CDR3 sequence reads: CASRQGSTGELFF. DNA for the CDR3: TGTGCCAGCAGGCAGGGGTCCACCGGGGAGCTGTTTTTT.

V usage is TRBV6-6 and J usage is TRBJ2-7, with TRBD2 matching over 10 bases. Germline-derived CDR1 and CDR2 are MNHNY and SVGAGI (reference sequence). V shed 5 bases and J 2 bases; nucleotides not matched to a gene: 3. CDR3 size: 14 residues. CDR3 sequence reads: CASSDTSGTYEQYF. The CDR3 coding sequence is TGTGCCAGCAGTGACACTAGCGGGACCTACGAGCAGTACTTC.

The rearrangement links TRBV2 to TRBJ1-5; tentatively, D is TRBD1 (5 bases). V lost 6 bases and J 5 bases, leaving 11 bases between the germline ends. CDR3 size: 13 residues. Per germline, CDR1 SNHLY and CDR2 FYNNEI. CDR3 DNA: TGTGCCAGCAGCCTAGGGGTTTATCAGCCCCAGCATTTT. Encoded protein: CASSLGVYQPQHF. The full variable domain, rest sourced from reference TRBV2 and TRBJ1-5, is EPEVTQTPSHQVTQMGQEVILRCVPISNHLYFYWYRQILGQKVEFLVSFYNNEISEKSEIFDDQFSVERPDGSNFTLKIRSTKLEDSAMYFCASSLGVYQPQHFGDGTRLSIL.

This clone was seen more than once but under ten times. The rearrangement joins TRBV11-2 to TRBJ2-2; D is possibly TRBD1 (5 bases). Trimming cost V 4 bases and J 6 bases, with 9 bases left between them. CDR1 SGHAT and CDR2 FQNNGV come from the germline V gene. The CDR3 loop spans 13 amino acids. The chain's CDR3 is CASSSDRAGELFF. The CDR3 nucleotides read TGTGCCAGCAGCTCTGACAGAGCCGGGGAGCTGTTTTTT. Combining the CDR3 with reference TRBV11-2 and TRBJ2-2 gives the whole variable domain EAGVAQSPRYKIIEKRQSVAFWCNPISGHATLYWYQQILGQGPKLLIQFQNNGVVDDSQLPKDRFSAERLKGVDSTLKIQPAKLEDSAVYLCASSSDRAGELFFGEGSRLTVL.

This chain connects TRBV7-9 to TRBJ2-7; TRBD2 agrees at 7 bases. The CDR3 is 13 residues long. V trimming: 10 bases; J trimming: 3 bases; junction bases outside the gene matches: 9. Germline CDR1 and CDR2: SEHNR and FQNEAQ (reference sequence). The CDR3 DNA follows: TGTGCCATTCCCGGGATAGCGGGCTACGAGCAGTACTTC. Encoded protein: CAIPGIAGYEQYF.

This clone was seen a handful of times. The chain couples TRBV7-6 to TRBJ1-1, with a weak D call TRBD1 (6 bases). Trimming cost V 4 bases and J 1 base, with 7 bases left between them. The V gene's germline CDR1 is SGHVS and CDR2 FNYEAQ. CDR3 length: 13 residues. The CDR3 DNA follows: TGTGCCAGCAGCTGGACAGAGAACACTGAAGCTTTCTTT. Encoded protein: CASSWTENTEAFF.

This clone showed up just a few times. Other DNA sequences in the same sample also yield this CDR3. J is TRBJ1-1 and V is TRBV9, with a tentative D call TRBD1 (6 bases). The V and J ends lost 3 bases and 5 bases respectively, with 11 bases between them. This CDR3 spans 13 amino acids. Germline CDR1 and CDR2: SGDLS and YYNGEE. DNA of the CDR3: TGTGCCAGCAGCGCCTCAGGGGAAACTGAAGCTTTCTTT. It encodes CASSASGETEAFF.

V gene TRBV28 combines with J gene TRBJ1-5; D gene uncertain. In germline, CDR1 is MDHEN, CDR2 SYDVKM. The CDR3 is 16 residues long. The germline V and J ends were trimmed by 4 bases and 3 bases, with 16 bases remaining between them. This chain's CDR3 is CASSSPFTGTNQPQHF. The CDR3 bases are TGTGCCAGCAGTTCCCCCTTCACGGGAACCAATCAGCCCCAGCATTTT. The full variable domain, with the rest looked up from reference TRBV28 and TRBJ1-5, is DVKVTQSSRYLVKRTGEKVFLECVQDMDHENMFWYRQDPGLGLRLIYFSYDVKMKEKGDIPEGYSVSREKKERFSLILESASTNQTSMYLCASSSPFTGTNQPQHFGDGTRLSIL.

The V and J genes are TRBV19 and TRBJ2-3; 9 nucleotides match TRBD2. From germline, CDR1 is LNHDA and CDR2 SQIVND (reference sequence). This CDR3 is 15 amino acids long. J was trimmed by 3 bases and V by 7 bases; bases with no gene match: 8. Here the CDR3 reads CASNRAGGLTDTQYF. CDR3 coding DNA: TGTGCCAGTAACAGAGCGGGAGGTTTAACAGATACGCAGTATTTT.

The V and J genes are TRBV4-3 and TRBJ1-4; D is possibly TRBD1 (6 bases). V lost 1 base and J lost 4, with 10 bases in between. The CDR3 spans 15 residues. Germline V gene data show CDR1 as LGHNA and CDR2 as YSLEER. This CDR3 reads CASSQARGGNEKLFF. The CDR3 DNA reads TGCGCCAGCAGCCAAGCCAGGGGTGGTAATGAAAAACTGTTTTTT.

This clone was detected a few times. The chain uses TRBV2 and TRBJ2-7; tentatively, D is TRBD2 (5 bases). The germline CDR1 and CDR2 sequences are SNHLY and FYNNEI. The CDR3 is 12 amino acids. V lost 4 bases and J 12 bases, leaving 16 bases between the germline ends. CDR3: CASSVEWGDGYF. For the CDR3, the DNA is TGTGCCAGCAGTGTGGAGTGGGGAGACGGGTACTTC.

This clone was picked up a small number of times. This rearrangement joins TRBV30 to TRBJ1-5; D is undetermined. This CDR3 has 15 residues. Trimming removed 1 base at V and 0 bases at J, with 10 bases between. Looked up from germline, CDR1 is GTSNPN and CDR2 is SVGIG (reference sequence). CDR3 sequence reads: CAWSETIFSNQPQHF. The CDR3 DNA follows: TGTGCCTGGAGTGAGACAATCTTTAGCAATCAGCCCCAGCATTTT.

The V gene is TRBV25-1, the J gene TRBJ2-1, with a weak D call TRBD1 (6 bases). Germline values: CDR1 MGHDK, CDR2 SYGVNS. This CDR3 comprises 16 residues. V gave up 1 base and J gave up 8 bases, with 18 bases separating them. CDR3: CASSEFGTLAFDEQFF. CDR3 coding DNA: TGTGCCAGCAGTGAATTTGGGACATTAGCCTTCGATGAGCAGTTCTTC.

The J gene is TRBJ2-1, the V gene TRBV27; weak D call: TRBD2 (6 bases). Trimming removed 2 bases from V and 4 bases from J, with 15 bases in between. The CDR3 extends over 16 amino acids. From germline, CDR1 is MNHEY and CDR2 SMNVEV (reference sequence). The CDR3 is CASSLPPGRGYNEQFF. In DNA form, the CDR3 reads TGTGCCAGCAGTTTACCCCCAGGGCGGGGATACAATGAGCAGTTCTTC.

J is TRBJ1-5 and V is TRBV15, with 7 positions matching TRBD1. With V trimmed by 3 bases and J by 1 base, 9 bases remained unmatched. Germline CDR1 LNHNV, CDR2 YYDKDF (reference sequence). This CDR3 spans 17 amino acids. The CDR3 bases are TGTGCCACCAGCAGTCGGGACAGATTAAACAGCAATCAGCCCCAGCATTTT. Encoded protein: CATSSRDRLNSNQPQHF. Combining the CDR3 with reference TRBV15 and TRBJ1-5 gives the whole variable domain DAMVIQNPRYQVTQFGKPVTLSCSQTLNHNVMYWYQQKSSQAPKLLFHYYDKDFNNEADTPDNFQSRRPNTSFCFLDIRSPGLGDTAMYLCATSSRDRLNSNQPQHFGDGTRLSIL.

In DNA, the CDR3 is TGCAGCGCCAAAACAGGGGTTAGGTTGAACATTCAGTACTTC. Its protein is CSAKTGVRLNIQYF. The chain recombines TRBV29-1 with TRBJ2-4; 7 bases fit TRBD1. CDR3 length equals 14 residues. Germline lookup yields CDR1 SQVTM and CDR2 ANQGSEA. V lost 7 bases, J lost 7 bases, and 13 bases stayed unmatched.

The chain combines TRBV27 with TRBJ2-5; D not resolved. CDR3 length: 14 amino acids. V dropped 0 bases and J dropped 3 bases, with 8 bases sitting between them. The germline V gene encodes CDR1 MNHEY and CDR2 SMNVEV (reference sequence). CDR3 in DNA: TGTGCCAGCAGTTTATCGATAACGGAAGAGACCCAGTACTTC. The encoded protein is CASSLSITEETQYF.

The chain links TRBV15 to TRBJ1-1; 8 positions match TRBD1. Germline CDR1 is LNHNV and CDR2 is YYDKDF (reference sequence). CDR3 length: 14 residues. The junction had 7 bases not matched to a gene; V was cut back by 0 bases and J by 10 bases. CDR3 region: CATSRDRRGLGAFF. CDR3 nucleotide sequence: TGTGCCACCAGCAGAGATCGCAGGGGGCTAGGAGCTTTCTTT.